What follows are 3 T cell receptor beta chains derived from one specimen sequenced in a study of cytotoxic CD8 clonotypes in ibrutinib-treated CLL. Method: immunoSEQ multiplex PCR; TCRdb's copy keeps in-frame clones and lacks some. The top ten clones hold about 5.8% of a sample with over 250,000 clones, 70% to 80% of them seen once. The sample consisted of PBMCs, taken at disease progression, from a patient treated with ibrutinib. The receptors derive from a human donor with chronic lymphocytic leukemia.

This clone was counted a single time. The J gene is TRBJ1-1, the V gene TRBV6-5; no firm D call. The V gene's germline CDR1 is MNHEY and CDR2 SVGAGI. V lost 0 bases and J lost 8, with 10 bases in between. The CDR3 has 13 residues. CDR3: CASSYSRPGEAFF. Here the CDR3 DNA reads TGTGCCAGCAGTTACTCTCGTCCGGGCGAAGCTTTCTTT.

V gene TRBV10-3 combines with J gene TRBJ2-2; D not resolved. Germline-derived CDR1 and CDR2 are ENHRY and SYGVKD. V gave up 4 bases and J gave up 4 bases, with 10 bases separating them. The CDR3 spans 14 residues. This chain's CDR3 is CAISGEVGTGELFF. The DNA for the CDR3 is TGTGCCATCAGTGGAGAGGTCGGCACCGGGGAGCTGTTTTTT.

The J gene is TRBJ2-7, the V gene TRBV18; TRBD1 matches at 10 bases. In germline, CDR1 is KGHSH, CDR2 LQKENI. The CDR3 sequence is 15 residues long. V was pared by 5 bases and J by 2 bases, with 6 bases of the junction left unmatched. The CDR3 spells CASSATGTGAYEQYF. DNA for the CDR3: TGTGCCAGCTCAGCAACCGGGACAGGGGCCTACGAGCAGTACTTC.